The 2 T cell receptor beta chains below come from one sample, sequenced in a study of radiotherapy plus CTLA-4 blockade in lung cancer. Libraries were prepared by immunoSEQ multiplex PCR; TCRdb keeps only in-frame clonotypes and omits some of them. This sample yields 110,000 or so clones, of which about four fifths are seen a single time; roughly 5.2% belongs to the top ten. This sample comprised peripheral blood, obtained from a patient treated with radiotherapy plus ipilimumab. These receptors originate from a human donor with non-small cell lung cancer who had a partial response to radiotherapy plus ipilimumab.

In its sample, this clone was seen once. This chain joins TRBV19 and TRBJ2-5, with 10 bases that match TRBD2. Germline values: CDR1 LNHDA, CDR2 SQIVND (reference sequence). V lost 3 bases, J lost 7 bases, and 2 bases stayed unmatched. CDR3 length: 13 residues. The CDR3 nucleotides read TGTGCCAGTAGTATTTCTAGCGGGGGGACCCAGTACTTC. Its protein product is CASSISSGGTQYF.

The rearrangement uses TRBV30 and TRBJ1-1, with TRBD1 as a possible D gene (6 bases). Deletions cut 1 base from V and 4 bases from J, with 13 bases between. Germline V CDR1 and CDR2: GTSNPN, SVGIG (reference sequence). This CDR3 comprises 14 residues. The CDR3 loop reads CAWSGGNRATEAFF. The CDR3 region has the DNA TGTGCCTGGAGTGGAGGTAACAGGGCCACTGAAGCTTTCTTT.